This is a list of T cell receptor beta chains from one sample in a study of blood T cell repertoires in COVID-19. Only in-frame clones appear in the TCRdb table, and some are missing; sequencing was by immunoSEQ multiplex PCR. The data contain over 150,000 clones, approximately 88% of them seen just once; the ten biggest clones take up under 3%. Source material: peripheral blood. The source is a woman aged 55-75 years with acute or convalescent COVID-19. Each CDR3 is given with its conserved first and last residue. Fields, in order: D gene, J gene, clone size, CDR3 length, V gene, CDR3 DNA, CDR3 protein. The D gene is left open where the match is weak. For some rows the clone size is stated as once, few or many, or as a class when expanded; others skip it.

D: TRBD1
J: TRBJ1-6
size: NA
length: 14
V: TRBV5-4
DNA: TGTGCCAGCAGCTCGGGACAGGATAATTCACCCCTCCACTTT
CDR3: CASSSGQDNSPLHF

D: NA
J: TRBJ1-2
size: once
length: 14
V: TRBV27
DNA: TGTGCCACCCGAGCAAGCGTAGCTAACTATGGCTACACCTTC
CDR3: CATRASVANYGYTF

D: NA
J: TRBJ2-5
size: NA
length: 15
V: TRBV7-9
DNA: TGTGCCAGCAGCTTAGGAGGTACAGGGAAAGAGACCCAGTACTTC
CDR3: CASSLGGTGKETQYF

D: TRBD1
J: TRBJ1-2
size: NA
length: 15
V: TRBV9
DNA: TGTGCCAGCAGCTCAACGCAGGGGGCCGATTATGGCTACACCTTC
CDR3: CASSSTQGADYGYTF

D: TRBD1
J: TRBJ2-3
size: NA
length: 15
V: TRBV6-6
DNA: TGTGCCAGCACCACGGGACAGGCATCAACAGATACGCAGTATTTT
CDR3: CASTTGQASTDTQYF

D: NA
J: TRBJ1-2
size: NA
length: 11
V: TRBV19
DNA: TGTGCCAGTAGTATCGGCTATGGCTACACCTTC
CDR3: CASSIGYGYTF

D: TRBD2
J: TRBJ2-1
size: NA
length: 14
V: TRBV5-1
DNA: TGCGCCAGCAGCTCGCAACTAGCGTGGAATGAGCAGTTCTTC
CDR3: CASSSQLAWNEQFF

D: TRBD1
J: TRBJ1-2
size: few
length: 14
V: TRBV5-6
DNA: TGTGCCAGCAGCCCAGACAGGGGTGGGTATGGCTACACCTTC
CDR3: CASSPDRGGYGYTF

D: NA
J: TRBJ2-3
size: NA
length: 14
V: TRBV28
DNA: TGTGCCAGCACCCTACGGGGATTCACAGATACGCAGTATTTT
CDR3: CASTLRGFTDTQYF

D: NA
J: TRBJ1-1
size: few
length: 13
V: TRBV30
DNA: TGTGCCTGGAGCGTAACGCGGGGCACTGAAGCTTTCTTT
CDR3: CAWSVTRGTEAFF

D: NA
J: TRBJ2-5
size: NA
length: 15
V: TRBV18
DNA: TGTGCCAGCTCACCACCAAGGGGGGGAAGAGGGACCCAGTACTTC
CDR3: CASSPPRGGRGTQYF

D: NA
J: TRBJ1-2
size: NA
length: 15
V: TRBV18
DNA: TGTGCCAGCTCACGCGACAGGACTGCTTCCTATGGCTACACCTTC
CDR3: CASSRDRTASYGYTF

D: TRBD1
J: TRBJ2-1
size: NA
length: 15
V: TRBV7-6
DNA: TGTGCCAGCAGCCAGGGGACAGGGGGCCGGAATGAGCAGTTCTTC
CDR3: CASSQGTGGRNEQFF

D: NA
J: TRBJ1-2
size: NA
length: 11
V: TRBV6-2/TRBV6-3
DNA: TGTGCCAGCAGCAATACGGGGGGCTACACCTTC
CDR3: CASSNTGGYTF

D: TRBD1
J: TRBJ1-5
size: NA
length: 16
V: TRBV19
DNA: TGTGCCAGTAGTATACCAGCTATCAGGGGGAGCCAGCCCCAGCATTTT
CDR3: CASSIPAIRGSQPQHF

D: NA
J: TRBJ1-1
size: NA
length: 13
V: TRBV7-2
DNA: TGTGCCAGCAGTGGGGGGGGCTTCACTGAAGCTTTCTTT
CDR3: CASSGGGFTEAFF

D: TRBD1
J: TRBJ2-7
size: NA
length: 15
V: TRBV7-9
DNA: TGTGCCAGCAGCGCTGGGACAGGGGGCCGGAACGAGCAGTACTTC
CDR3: CASSAGTGGRNEQYF

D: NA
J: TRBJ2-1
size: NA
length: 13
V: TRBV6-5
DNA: TGTGCCAGCCTTCAAGGGGGGGGCCGGATCCAGTTCTTC
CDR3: CASLQGGGRIQFF

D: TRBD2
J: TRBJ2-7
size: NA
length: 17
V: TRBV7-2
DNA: TGTGCCAGCAGCTTAGCGAGCGGGCGGGGGGGATCCTACGAGCAGTACTTC
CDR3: CASSLASGRGGSYEQYF

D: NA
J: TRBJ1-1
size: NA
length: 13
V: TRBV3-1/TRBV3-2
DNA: TGTGCCAGCAGCCGGACAGTGAACACTGAAGCTTTCTTT
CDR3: CASSRTVNTEAFF

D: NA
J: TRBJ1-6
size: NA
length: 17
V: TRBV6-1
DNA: TGTGCCAGCAGTGAAAGTCCCGCCCTGGGGCTCGATTCACCCCTCCACTTT
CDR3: CASSESPALGLDSPLHF

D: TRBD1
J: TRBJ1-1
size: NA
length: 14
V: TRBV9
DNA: TGTGCCAGCAGCGCACAGGGGGGGAACACTGAAGCTTTCTTT
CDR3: CASSAQGGNTEAFF

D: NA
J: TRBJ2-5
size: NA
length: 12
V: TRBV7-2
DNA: TGTGCCAGCAGCTTTAGCGGAGAGACCCAGTACTTC
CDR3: CASSFSGETQYF

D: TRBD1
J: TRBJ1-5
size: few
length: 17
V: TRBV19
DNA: TGTGCCAGTAGGACGGGACAGGGTCCTTTGAGCAATCAGCCCCAGCATTTT
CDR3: CASRTGQGPLSNQPQHF

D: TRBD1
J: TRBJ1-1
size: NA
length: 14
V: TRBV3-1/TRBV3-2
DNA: TGTGCCAGCAGCCGAGGACAGGGTGGCACTGAAGCTTTCTTT
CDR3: CASSRGQGGTEAFF

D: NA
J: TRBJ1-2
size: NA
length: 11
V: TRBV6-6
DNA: TGTGCCAGCCTTACCCAGAATGGCTACACCTTC
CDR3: CASLTQNGYTF

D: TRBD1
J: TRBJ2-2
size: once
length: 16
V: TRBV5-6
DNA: TGTGCCAGCAGCGAAACAGGGGGCCGGTACACCGGGGAGCTGTTTTTT
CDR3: CASSETGGRYTGELFF

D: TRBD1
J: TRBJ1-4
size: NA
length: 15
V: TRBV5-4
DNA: TGTGCCAGCAATAAGGGGGCCGCAACTAATGAAAAACTGTTTTTT
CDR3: CASNKGAATNEKLFF

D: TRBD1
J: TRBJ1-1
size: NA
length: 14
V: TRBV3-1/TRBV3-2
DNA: TGTGCCAGCAGCCAAGATCTTATACAGGGGGAAGCTTTCTTT
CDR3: CASSQDLIQGEAFF

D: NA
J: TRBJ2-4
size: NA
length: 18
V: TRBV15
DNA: TGTGCCACCAGCAGAGATCGTAATCAGGGGAGAGCCAAAAACATTCAGTACTTC
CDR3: CATSRDRNQGRAKNIQYF

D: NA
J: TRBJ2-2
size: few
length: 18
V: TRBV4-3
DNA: TGCGCCAGCAGCCAAGTTCGGGCCTCAAAGGGGAGGACCGGGGAGCTGTTTTTT
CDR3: CASSQVRASKGRTGELFF

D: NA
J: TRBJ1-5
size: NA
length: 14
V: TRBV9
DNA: TGTGCCAGCAGCGTAGGCACAGGGAATCAGCCCCAGCATTTT
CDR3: CASSVGTGNQPQHF

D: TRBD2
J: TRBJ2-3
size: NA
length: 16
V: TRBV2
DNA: TGTGCCAGCATCAGGGAGGCTAGCGGGGTCACAGATACGCAGTATTTT
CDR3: CASIREASGVTDTQYF

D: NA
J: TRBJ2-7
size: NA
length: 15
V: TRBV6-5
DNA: TGTGCCAGCAGTTACGGCCCAGGGCAAACCTACGAGCAGTACTTC
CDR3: CASSYGPGQTYEQYF

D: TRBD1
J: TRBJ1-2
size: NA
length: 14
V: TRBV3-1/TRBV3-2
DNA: TGTGCCAGCAGCCCGGGGACAGCAGCCTATGGCTACACCTTC
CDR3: CASSPGTAAYGYTF